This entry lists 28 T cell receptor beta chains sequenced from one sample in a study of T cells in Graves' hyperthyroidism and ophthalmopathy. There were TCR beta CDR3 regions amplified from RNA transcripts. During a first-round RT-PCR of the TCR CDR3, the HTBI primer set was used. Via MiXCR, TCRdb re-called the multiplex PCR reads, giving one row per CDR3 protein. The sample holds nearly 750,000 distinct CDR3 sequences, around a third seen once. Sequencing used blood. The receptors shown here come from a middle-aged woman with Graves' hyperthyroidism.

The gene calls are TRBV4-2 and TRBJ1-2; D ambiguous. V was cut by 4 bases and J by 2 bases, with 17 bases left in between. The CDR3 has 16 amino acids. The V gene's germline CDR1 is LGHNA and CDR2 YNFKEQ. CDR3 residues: CASSLRPQDWNYGYTF. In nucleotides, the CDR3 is TGTGCCAGCAGCCTGCGACCCCAAGACTGGAACTATGGCTACACCTTC.

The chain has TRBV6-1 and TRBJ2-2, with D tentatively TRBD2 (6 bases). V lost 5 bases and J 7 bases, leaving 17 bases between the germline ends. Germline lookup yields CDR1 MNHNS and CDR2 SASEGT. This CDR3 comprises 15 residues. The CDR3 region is CASSPPPEGIGELFF. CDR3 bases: TGTGCCAGCAGTCCTCCCCCGGAGGGTATCGGGGAGCTGTTTTTT.

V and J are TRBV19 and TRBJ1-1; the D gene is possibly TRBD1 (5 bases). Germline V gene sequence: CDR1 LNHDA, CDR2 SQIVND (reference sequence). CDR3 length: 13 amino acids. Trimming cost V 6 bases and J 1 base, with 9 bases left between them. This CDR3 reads CASRGPRNTEAFF. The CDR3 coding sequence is TGTGCCAGTAGGGGACCGAGGAACACTGAAGCTTTCTTT.

CDR3 sequence: CASFQGRLRAGELFF. The CDR3 bases are TGTGCCAGCTTTCAGGGCCGTCTCAGGGCCGGGGAGCTGTTTTTT. The V call is TRBV11-3, the J call TRBJ2-2; possible D gene TRBD1, 5 bases. In germline, CDR1 is SGHNT, CDR2 YENEEA. V gave up 8 bases and J gave up 6 bases, with 19 bases separating them. The CDR3 runs to 15 residues.

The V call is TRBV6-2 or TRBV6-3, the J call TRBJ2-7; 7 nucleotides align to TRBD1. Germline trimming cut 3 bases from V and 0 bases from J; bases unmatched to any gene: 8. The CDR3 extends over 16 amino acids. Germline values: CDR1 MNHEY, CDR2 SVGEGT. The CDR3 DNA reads TGTGCCAGCAGTTATCTGCGGTCAGGGGGCTCCTACGAGCAGTACTTC. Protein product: CASSYLRSGGSYEQYF.

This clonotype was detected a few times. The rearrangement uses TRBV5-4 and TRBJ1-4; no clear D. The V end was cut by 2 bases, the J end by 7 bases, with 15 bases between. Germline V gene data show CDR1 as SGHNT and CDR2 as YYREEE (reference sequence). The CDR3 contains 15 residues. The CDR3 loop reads CASSFDEGFSEKLFF. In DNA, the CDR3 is TGTGCCAGCAGCTTCGACGAGGGTTTCAGTGAAAAACTGTTTTTT.

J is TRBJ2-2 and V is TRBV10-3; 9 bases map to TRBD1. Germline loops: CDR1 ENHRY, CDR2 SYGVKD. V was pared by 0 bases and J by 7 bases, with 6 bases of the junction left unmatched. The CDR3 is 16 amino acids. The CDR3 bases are TGTGCCATCAGTGAGTCGGGCCGGGACAGGGACGGGGAGCTGTTTTTT. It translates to CAISESGRDRDGELFF.

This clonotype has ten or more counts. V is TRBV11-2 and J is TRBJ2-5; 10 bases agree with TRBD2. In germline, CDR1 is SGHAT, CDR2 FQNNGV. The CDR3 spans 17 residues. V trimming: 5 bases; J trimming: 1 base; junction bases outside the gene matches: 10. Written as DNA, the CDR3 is TGTGCCAGCAGCCCCGTGACGAGCGGGAGGGCCCAAGAGACCCAGTACTTC. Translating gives CASSPVTSGRAQETQYF.

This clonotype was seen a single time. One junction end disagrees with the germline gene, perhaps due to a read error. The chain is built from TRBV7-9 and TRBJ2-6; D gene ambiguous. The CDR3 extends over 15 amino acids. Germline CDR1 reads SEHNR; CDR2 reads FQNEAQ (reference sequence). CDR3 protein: CASSLGSSGTNVLTF. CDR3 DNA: TGTGCCAGCAGCTTAGGTAGCTCTGGGACCAACGTCCTGACTTTC.

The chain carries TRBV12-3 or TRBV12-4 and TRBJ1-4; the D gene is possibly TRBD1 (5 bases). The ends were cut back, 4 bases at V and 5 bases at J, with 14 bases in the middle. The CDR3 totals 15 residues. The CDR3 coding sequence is TGTGCCAGCAGTTACAGGCGAGGGGAGAATGAAAAACTGTTTTTT. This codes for CASSYRRGENEKLFF.

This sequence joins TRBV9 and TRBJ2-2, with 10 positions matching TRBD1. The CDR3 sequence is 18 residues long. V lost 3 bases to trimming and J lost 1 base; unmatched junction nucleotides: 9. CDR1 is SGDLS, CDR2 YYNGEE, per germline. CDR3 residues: CASSARTGGEKNTGELFF. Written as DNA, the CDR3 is TGTGCCAGCAGCGCACGGACAGGGGGAGAAAAGAACACCGGGGAGCTGTTTTTT.

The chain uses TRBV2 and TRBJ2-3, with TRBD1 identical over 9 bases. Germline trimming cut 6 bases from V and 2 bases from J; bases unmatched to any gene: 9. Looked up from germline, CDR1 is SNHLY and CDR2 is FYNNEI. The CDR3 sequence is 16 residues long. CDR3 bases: TGTGCCAGCAGAGACGGACAGGGGAGACACACAGATACGCAGTATTTT. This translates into CASRDGQGRHTDTQYF.

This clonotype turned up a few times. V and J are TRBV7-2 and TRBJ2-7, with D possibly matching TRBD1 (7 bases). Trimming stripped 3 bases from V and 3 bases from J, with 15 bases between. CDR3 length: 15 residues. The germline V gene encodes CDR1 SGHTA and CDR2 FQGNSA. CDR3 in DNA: TGTGCCAGCAGCTTGCAGGGGGGACGGGACTACGAGCAGTACTTC. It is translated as CASSLQGGRDYEQYF.

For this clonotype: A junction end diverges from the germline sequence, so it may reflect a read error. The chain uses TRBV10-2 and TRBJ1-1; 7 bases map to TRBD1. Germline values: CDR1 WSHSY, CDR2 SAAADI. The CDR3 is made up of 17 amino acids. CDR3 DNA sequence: TGTGCCAGCAGCGGCCGGGACAGTTACTATTTGAACACTGAAGCTTTCTTT. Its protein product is CASSGRDSYYLNTEAFF.

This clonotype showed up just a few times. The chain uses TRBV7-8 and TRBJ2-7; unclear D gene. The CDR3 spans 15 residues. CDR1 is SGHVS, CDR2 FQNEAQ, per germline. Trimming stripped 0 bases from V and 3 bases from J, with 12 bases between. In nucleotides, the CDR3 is TGTGCCAGCAGCTTAGCGCCCAGTACCGACTACGAGCAGTACTTC. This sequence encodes CASSLAPSTDYEQYF.

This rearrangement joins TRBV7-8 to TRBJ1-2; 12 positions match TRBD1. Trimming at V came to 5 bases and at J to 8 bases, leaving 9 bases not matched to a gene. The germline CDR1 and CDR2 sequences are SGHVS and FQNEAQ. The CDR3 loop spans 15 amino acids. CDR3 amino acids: CASSQGGQGANGYTF. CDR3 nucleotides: TGTGCCAGCAGCCAAGGGGGACAGGGGGCGAACGGCTACACCTTC.

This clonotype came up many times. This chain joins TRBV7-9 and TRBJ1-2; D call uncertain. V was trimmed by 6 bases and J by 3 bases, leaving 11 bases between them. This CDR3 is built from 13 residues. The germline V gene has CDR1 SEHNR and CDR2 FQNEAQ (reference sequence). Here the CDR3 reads CASSSQDYYGYTF. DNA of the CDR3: TGTGCCAGCAGTTCTCAGGACTACTATGGCTACACCTTC.

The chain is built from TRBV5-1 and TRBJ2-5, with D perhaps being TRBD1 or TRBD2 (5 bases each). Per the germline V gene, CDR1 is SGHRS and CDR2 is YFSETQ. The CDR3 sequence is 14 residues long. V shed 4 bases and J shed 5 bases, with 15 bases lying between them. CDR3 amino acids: CASSQGAGTETQYF. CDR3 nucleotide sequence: TGCGCCAGCAGCCAAGGGGCAGGGACGGAGACCCAGTACTTC.

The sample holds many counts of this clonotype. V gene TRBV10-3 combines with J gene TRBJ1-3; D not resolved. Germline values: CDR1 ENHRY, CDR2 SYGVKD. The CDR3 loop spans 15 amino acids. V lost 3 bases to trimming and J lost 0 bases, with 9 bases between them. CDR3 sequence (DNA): TGTGCCATCAGTGAAGGCAGCACCTCTGGAAACACCATATATTTT. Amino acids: CAISEGSTSGNTIYF.

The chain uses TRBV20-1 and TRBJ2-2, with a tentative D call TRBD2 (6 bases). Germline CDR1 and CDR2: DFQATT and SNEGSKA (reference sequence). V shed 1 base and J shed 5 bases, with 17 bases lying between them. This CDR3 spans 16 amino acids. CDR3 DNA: TGCAGTGCTAGAGTCCCGGGACTGGCTGCAACCGGGGAGCTGTTTTTT. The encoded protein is CSARVPGLAATGELFF.

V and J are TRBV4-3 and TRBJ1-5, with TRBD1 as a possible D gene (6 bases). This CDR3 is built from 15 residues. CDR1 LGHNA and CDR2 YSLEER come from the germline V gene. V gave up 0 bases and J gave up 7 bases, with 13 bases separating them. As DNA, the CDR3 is TGCGCCAGCAGCCAAGATCAGGGAGGGGGACAGCCCCAGCATTTT. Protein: CASSQDQGGGQPQHF.

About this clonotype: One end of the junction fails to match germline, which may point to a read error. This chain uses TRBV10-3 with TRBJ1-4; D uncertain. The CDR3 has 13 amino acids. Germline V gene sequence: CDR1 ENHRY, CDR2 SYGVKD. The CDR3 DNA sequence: TGTGCCATCAGTGTTGGCGATGGTCTGCGAAGGGTTTTT. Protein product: CAISVGDGLRRVF.

DNA of the CDR3: TGTGCCAGCAGCCCTACTAGTTTCGGGACCCAGTACTTC. It yields the protein CASSPTSFGTQYF. The chain recombines TRBV7-2 with TRBJ2-5; possibly TRBD2 for D (5 bases). Germline CDR1 and CDR2: SGHTA and FQGNSA. This CDR3 is 13 amino acids long. V gave up 5 bases and J gave up 7 bases, with 14 bases separating them.

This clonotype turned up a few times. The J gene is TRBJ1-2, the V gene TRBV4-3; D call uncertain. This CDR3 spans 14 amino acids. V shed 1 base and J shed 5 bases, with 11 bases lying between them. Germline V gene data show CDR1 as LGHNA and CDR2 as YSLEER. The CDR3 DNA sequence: TGCGCCAGCAGCCAAGGAGAGGCGTTTTATGGCTACACCTTC. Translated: CASSQGEAFYGYTF.

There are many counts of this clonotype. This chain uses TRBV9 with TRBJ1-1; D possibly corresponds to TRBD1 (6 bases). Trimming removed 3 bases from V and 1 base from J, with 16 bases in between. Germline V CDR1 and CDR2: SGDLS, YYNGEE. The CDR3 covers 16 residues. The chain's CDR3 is CASSASRGLENTEAFF. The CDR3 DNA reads TGTGCCAGCAGCGCCTCCCGGGGGCTGGAGAACACTGAAGCTTTCTTT.

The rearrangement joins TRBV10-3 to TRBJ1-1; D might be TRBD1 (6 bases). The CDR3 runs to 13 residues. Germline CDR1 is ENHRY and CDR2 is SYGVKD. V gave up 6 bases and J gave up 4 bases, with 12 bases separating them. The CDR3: CAISKETGTEAFF. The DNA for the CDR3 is TGTGCCATCAGCAAAGAGACAGGCACTGAAGCTTTCTTT.

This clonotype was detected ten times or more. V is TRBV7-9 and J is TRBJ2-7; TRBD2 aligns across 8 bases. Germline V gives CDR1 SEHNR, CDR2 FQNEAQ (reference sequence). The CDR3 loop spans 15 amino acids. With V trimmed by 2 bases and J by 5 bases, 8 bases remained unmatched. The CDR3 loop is CASSLSGLALDEQYF. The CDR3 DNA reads TGTGCCAGCAGCTTATCCGGACTAGCTCTCGACGAGCAGTACTTC. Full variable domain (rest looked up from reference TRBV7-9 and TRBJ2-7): DTGVSQNPRHKITKRGQNVTFRCDPISEHNRLYWYRQTLGQGPEFLTYFQNEAQLEKSRLLSDRFSAERPKGSFSTLEIQRTEQGDSAMYLCASSLSGLALDEQYFGPGTRLTVT.

CDR3 in amino acids: CATSDIAGLSYNEQFF. CDR3 bases: TGTGCCACCAGTGATATAGCGGGATTGTCCTACAATGAGCAGTTCTTC. V usage is TRBV24-1 and J usage is TRBJ2-1, with 8 nucleotides matching TRBD2. With 3 bases clipped from V and 1 base from J, the junction kept 4 bases outside the gene matches. CDR1 is KGHDR, CDR2 SFDVKD, per germline. The CDR3 spans 16 residues.